Sequencing of this TCR beta chain was carried out in a study of blood T cell repertoires in COVID-19. Study as a whole: There were acute and convalescent COVID-19 samples, and they came from the United States, Italy and Spain.

V lost 0 bases to trimming and J lost 3 bases; unmatched junction nucleotides: 2. The CDR3 has 15 amino acids. Germline V gene lookup returns CDR1 SGDLS and CDR2 YYNGEE. Authors' processing steps: Amplification from reference gene primers served as the basis for estimated nucleated cell counts. Clones were sequenced by immunoSEQ multiplex PCR, and TCRdb holds only the in-frame ones, with some missing. D and trimming were read from the DNA, whereas the V and J calls and clone size are those reported in that table. The sample lists tens of thousands of clones, 90% occurring once. This receptor was identified in a man between 60 and 75 years old with active COVID-19. Material: peripheral blood. The rearrangement uses TRBV9 and TRBJ2-5; 10 bases line up with TRBD2. This chain's CDR3 is CASSVGLAGEETQYF. The CDR3 DNA reads as TGTGCCAGCAGCGTAGGTCTAGCGGGGGAAGAGACCCAGTACTTC.